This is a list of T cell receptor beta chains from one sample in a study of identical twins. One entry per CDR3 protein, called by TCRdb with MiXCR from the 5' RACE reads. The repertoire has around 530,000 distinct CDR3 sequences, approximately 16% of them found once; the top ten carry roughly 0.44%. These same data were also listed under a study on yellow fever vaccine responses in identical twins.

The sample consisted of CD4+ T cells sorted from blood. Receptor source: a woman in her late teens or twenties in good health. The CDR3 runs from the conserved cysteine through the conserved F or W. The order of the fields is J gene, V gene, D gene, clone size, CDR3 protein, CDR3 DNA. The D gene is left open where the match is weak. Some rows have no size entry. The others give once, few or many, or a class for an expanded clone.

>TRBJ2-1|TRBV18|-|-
CASSARMGSIPYNQQFF
TGTGCCAGCTCGGCTCGTATGGGATCCATCCCCTACAATCAGCAGTTCTTC
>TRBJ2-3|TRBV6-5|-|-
CASSYSPSSTDTQYF
TGTGCCAGCAGTTACTCCCCATCTAGCACAGATACGCAGTATTTT
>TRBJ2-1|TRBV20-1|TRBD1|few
CSAPTGTGPNEQFF
TGCAGTGCGCCGACCGGGACAGGACCCAATGAGCAGTTCTTC
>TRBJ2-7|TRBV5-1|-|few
CLAPPRAYEQYF
TGCCTGGCGCCCCCGAGGGCCTACGAGCAGTACTTC
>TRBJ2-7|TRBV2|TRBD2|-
CASSEGLASYEQYF
TGTGCCAGCAGTGAAGGACTAGCGAGCTACGAGCAGTACTTC
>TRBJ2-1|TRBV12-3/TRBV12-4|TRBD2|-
CASSFVAGGRYNEQFF
TGTGCCAGCAGTTTTGTAGCGGGGGGGAGGTACAATGAGCAGTTCTTC
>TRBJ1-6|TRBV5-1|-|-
CASSLVAGKGDSPLHF
TGCGCCAGCAGCTTGGTGGCAGGGAAAGGGGATTCACCCCTCCACTTT
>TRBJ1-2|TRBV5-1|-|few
CASSLGLSAGVYGYTF
TGCGCCAGCAGCTTGGGACTGAGCGCCGGCGTCTATGGCTACACCTTC
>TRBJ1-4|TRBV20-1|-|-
CSASGRAPGEGGREKLFF
TGCAGTGCTAGCGGCCGCGCCCCAGGGGAGGGGGGGCGTGAAAAACTGTTTTTT
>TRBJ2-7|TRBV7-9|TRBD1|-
CASSHDRGPYEQYF
TGTGCCAGCAGCCATGACAGGGGCCCCTACGAGCAGTACTTC
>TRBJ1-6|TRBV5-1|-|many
CASSLGGKSPLHF
TGCGCCAGCAGCTTGGGTGGGAAATCACCCCTCCACTTT
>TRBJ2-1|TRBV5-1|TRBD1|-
CASRRTGSYNEQFF
TGCGCCAGCAGAAGGACAGGGTCCTACAATGAGCAGTTCTTC
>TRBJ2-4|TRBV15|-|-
CATSRDWVDAGKNIQYF
TGTGCCACCAGCAGAGATTGGGTAGACGCTGGTAAAAACATTCAGTACTTC
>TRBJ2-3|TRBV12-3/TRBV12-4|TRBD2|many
CASSWTSATDTQYF
TGTGCCAGCAGTTGGACTAGCGCCACAGATACGCAGTATTTT